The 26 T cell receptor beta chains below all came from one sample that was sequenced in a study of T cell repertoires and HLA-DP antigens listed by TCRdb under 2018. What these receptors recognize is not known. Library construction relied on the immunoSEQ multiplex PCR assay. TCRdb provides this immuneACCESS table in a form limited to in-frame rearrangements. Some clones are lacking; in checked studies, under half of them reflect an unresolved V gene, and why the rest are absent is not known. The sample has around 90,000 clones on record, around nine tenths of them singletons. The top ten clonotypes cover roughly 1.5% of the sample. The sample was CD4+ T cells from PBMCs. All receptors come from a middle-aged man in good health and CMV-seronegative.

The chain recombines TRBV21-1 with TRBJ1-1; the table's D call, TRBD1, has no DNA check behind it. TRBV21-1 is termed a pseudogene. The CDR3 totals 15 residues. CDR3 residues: CASSKGDKENTEAFF. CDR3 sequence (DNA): TGTGCCAGCAGCAAAGGGGACAAAGAGAACACTGAAGCTTTCTTT.

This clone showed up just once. The chain's CDR3 is CASSSRQGLKTQYF. The DNA for the CDR3 is TGTGCCAGCAGCTCTCGACAGGGGCTGAAGACCCAGTACTTC. This chain links TRBV7-2 with TRBJ2-5; 8 bases map to TRBD1. CDR3 length: 14 amino acids. Germline CDR1 is SGHTA and CDR2 is FQGNSA. Trimming took 4 bases from V and 6 from J; bases not matched to a gene: 7. Supplemented by reference TRBV7-2 and TRBJ2-5, the full variable domain reads GAGVSQSPSNKVTEKGKDVELRCDPISGHTALYWYRQSLGQGLEFLIYFQGNSAPDKSGLPSDRFSAERTGGSVSTLTIQRTQQEDSAVYLCASSSRQGLKTQYFGPGTRLLVL.

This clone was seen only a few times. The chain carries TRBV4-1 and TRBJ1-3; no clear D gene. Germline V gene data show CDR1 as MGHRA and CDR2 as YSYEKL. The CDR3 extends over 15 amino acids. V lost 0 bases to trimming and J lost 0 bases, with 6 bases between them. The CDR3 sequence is CASSQDQYSGNTIYF. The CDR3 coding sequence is TGCGCCAGCAGCCAAGATCAGTACTCTGGAAACACCATATATTTT.

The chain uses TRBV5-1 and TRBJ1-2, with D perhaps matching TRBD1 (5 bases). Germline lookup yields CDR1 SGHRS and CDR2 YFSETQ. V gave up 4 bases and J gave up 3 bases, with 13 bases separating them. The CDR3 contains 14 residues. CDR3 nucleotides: TGCGCCAGCAGCCCGAACCTAGGGGACTATGGCTACACCTTC. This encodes CASSPNLGDYGYTF.

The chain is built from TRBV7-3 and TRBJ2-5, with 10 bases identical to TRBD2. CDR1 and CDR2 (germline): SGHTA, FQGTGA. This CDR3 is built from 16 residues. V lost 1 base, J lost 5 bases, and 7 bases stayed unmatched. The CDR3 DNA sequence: TGTGCCAGCAGCTTAAATAGCGGGGGGAGGACGGAGACCCAGTACTTC. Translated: CASSLNSGGRTETQYF.

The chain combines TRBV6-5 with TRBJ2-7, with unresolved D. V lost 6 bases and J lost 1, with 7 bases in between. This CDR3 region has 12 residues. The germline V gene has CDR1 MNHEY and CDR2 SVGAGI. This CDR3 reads CASSPSSYEQYF. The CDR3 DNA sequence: TGTGCCAGCAGCCCTAGTTCCTACGAGCAGTACTTC.

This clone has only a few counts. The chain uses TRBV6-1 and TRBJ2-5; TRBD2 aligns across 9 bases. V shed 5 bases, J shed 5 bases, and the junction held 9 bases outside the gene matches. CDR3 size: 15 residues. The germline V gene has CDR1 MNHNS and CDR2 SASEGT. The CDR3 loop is CASSFLAGRDETQYF. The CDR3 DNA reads TGTGCCAGCAGTTTTCTAGCGGGAAGGGATGAGACCCAGTACTTC.

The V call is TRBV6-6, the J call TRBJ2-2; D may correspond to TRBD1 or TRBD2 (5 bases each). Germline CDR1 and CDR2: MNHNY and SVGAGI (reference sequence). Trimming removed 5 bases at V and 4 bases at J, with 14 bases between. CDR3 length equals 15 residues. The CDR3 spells CASSNRGRTTGELFF. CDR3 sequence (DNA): TGTGCCAGCAGTAACCGGGGACGGACCACCGGGGAGCTGTTTTTT.

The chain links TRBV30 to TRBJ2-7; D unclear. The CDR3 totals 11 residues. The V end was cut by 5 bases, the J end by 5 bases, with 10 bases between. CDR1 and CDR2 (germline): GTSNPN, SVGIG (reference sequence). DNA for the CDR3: TGTGCCTGGGTGGTCGGCCACGAGCAGTACTTC. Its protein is CAWVVGHEQYF.

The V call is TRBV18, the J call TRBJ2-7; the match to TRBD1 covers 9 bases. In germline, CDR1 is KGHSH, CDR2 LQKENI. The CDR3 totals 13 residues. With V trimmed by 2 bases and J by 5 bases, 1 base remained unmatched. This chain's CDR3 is CASSPGTGNEQYF. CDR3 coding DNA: TGTGCCAGCTCACCAGGGACAGGGAACGAGCAGTACTTC. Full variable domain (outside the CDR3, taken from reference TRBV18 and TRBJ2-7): NAGVMQNPRHLVRRRGQEARLRCSPMKGHSHVYWYRQLPEEGLKFMVYLQKENIIDESGMPKERFSAEFPKEGPSILRIQQVVRGDSAAYFCASSPGTGNEQYFGPGTRLTVT.

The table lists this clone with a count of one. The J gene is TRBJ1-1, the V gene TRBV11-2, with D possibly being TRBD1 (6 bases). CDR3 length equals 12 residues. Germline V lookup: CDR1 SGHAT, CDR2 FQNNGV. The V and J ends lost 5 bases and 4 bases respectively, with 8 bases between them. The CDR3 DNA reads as TGTGCCAGCAGCAAACAGGGCACTGAAGCTTTCTTT. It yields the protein CASSKQGTEAFF.

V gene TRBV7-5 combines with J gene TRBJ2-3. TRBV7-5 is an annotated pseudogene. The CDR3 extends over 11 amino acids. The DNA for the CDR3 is TGTGCCAGAAGCTCCACAGATACGCAGTATTTT. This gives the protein CARSSTDTQYF.

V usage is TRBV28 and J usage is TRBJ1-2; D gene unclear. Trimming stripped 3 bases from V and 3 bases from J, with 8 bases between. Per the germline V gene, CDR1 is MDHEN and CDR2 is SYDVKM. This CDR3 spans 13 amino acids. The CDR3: CASSFLQDYGYTF. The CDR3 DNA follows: TGTGCCAGCAGTTTCTTGCAGGACTATGGCTACACCTTC.

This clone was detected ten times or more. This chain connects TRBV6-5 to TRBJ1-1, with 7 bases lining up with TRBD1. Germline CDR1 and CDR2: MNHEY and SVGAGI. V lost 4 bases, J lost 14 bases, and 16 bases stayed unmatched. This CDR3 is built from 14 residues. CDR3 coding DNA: TGTGCCAGCAGTTTATACCGGGACAGACCTCTATCCTTCTTT. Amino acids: CASSLYRDRPLSFF.

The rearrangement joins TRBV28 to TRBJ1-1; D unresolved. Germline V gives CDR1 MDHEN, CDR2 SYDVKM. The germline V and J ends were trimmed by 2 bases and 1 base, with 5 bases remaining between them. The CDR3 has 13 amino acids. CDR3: CASSLRANTEAFF. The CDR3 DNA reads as TGTGCCAGCAGTTTAAGGGCGAACACTGAAGCTTTCTTT.

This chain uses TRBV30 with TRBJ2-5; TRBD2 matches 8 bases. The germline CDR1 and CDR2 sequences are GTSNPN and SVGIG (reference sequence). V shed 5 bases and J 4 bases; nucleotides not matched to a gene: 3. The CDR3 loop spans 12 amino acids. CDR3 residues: CAWVAGGETQYF. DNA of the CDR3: TGTGCCTGGGTTGCGGGGGGAGAGACCCAGTACTTC.

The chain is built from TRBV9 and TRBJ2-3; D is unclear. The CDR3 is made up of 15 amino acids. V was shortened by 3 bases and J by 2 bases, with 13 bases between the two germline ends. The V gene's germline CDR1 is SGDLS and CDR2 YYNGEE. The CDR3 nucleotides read TGTGCCAGCAGCGCACAGACCACCTCCACAGATACGCAGTATTTT. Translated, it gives CASSAQTTSTDTQYF.

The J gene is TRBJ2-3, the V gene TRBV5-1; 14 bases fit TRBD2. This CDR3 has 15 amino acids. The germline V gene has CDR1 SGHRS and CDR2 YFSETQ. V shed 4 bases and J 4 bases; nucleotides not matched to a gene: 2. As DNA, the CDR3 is TGCGCCAGCAGCGTGGGACTAGCGGGGGCAGATACGCAGTATTTT. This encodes CASSVGLAGADTQYF.

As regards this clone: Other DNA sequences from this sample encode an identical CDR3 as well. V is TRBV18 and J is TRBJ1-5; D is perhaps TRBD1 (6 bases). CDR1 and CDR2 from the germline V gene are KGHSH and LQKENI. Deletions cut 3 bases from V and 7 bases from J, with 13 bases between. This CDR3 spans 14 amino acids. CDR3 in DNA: TGTGCCAGCTCACCGGGGGGGGCAGGACAGCCCCAGCATTTT. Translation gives CASSPGGAGQPQHF.

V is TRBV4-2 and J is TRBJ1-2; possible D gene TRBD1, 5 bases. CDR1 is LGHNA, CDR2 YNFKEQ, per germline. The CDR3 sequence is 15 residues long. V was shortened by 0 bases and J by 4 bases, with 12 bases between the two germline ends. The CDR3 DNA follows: TGTGCCAGCAGCCAAGATGCAGGGACGGGCTATGGCTACACCTTC. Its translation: CASSQDAGTGYGYTF.

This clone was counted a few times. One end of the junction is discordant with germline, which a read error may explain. The CDR3 nucleotides read TGTGCCAGCATCCGAGCAGGGGGCTCCCACGAGCAGTACTTC. It codes for CASIRAGGSHEQYF. The chain is built from TRBV2 and TRBJ2-7; TRBD1 matches 8 bases. The germline CDR1 and CDR2 sequences are SNHLY and FYNNEI. This CDR3 is built from 14 residues.

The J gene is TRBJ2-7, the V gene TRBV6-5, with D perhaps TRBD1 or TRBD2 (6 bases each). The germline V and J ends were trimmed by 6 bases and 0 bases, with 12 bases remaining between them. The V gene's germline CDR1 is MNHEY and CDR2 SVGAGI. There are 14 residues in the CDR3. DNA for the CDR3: TGTGCCAGCAGGACCTGGGGGGCCTCCTACGAGCAGTACTTC. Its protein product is CASRTWGASYEQYF.

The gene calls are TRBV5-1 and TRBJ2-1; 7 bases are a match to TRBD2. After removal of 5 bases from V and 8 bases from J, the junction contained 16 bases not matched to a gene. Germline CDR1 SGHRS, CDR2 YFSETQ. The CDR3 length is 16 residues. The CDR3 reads CASRDPIGLGVDEQFF. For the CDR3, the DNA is TGCGCCAGCAGGGACCCGATCGGACTAGGTGTGGATGAGCAGTTCTTC.

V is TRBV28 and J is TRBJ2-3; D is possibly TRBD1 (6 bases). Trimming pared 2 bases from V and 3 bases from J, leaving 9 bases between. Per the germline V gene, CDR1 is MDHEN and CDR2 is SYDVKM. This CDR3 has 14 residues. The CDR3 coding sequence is TGTGCCAGCAGTTTAACAACAGGGACAGATACGCAGTATTTT. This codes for CASSLTTGTDTQYF.

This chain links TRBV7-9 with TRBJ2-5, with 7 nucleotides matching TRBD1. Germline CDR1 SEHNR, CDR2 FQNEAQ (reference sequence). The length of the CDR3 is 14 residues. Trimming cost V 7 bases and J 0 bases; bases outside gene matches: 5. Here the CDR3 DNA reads TGTGCCAGCACGGGGACAGAGTACCAAGAGACCCAGTACTTC. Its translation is CASTGTEYQETQYF.

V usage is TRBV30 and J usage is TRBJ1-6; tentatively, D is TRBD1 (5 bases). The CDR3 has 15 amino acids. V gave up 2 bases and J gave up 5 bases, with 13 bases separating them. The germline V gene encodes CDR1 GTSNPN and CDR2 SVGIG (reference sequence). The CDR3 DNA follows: TGTGCCTGGAGTTCCCTAGGAGGGGATAATTCACCCCTCCACTTT. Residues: CAWSSLGGDNSPLHF.